The TCR beta chain under discussion was sequenced for a study of blood T cells in healthy people across ages. A second PCR of about 6 to 11 cycles used a sample-barcoded 5' primer and a J-beta primer mix. Tags on each cDNA molecule came from a template-switch adaptor with 12 random nucleotides. Each CDR3 protein gets one entry after TCRdb re-called the 5' RACE reads with MiXCR. The repertoire holds hundreds of thousands of distinct CDR3 sequences, with about 30% as singletons. Germline V gene lookup returns CDR1 SGHKS and CDR2 YYEKEE (reference sequence). The CDR3 runs 15 residues. V is TRBV5-5 and J is TRBJ2-5; TRBD2 might be the D (6 bases). The last part of the DNA fits TRBJ2-7 better; the J call may be wrong. The sample comprised blood. The source is a woman of 80 years or more in good health. The CDR3 sequence: CASSLSGVVGYEQYF. The CDR3 nucleotides read TGTGCCAGCAGCTTGTCGGGGGTGGTGGGGTACGAGCAGTACTTC.